Listed below are T cell receptor beta chains from one sample, sequenced in a study of T cell clusters in autoimmune cytopenias. TCRdb processed the multiplex PCR reads again and assigns one entry to each CDR3 protein, with no DNA. Here the sample table reports around 6,000 distinct CDR3 sequences. The data were also submitted as part of a second study, on T cell repertoires in aging, cancer and after chemotherapy.

The sequenced material came from peripheral blood. All receptors come from a human donor in good health. The CDR3 runs from the conserved cysteine through the conserved F or W. Where a row states a size, it is once, few, many or the class of an expanded clone; other rows omit it.

TRBJ2-1 | NA | TRBV7-3 | CASSPSGGAINEQFF
TRBJ2-1 | NA | TRBV18 | CASSPLGQGDEQFF
TRBJ2-1 | medium-sized | TRBV6-2/TRBV6-3 | CASSYSPSAGGRNEQFF
TRBJ2-3 | NA | TRBV4-2 | CASSPGTSGSELVADTQYF
TRBJ1-4 | NA | TRBV5-1 | CASSLAGVNEKLFF
TRBJ1-2 | NA | TRBV27 | CASSGARQGPRAGYTF
TRBJ2-2 | medium-sized | TRBV11-1 | CASSLQFVTGELFF
TRBJ1-1 | medium-sized | TRBV19 | CASITTVMGGTEAFF
TRBJ2-7 | NA | TRBV5-4 | CASSLGGNKPYEQYF
TRBJ2-1 | NA | TRBV27 | CASSVDRDPYNEQFF
TRBJ1-6 | medium-sized | TRBV6-5 | CASSYAIDAGNSPLHF
TRBJ1-2 | medium-sized | TRBV11-2 | CASSLNLVVSDGYTF
TRBJ1-3 | NA | TRBV25-1 | CASSESYTTSGNTIYF
TRBJ1-4 | NA | TRBV5-5 | CASSLGKTNEKLFF
TRBJ2-2 | medium-sized | TRBV5-4 | CASSLPGRDTGELFF
TRBJ1-4 | medium-sized | TRBV5-6 | CASSLRRNEKLFF
TRBJ2-4 | NA | TRBV6-1 | CASSDRERMAKNIQYF
TRBJ2-5 | NA | TRBV7-2 | CASKRGMETQYF
TRBJ2-5 | medium-sized | TRBV6-5 | CASSPLTSPQETQYF
TRBJ2-1 | NA | TRBV20-1 | CSAPGSGVGNEQFF
TRBJ1-1 | medium-sized | TRBV30 | CAWTTGILNTEAFF
TRBJ2-5 | medium-sized | TRBV14 | CASTQGETQYF
TRBJ1-5 | NA | TRBV7-2 | CASSSLTSNQPQHF
TRBJ1-1 | NA | TRBV14 | CASSPRGGTEAFF
TRBJ2-5 | NA | TRBV6-1 | CASLRQLKRETQYF
TRBJ2-1 | NA | TRBV10-3 | CAIGDGPGNEQFF
TRBJ2-7 | NA | TRBV27 | CASSLGSPKEYEQYF
TRBJ1-6 | medium-sized | TRBV19 | CASSRTSGPNNSPLHF
TRBJ2-1 | medium-sized | TRBV19 | CASTHKGLAKNEQFF
TRBJ2-1 | medium-sized | TRBV5-6 | CASSWSTYNEQFF
TRBJ1-2 | medium-sized | TRBV6-2/TRBV6-3 | CASKSSGLAGYTF
TRBJ1-3 | medium-sized | TRBV6-6 | CASRHGTATGNTIYF
TRBJ1-4 | NA | TRBV4-3 | CASSPKSTGGMGEKLFF
TRBJ2-2 | medium-sized | TRBV27 | CASTGQPNTGELFF
TRBJ2-3 | medium-sized | TRBV6-1 | CASSVGGGTDTQYF
TRBJ1-5 | medium-sized | TRBV5-5 | CASSFRTGGVGNQPQHF
TRBJ2-2 | medium-sized | TRBV27 | CATPSGASGGADTGELFF
TRBJ1-1 | NA | TRBV6-5 | CARAWTGRDMNTEAFF
TRBJ2-3 | NA | TRBV28 | CASSPRLAGGPHTQYF
TRBJ1-6 | medium-sized | TRBV27 | CASSLQEGYNSPLHF
TRBJ2-2 | medium-sized | TRBV6-2/TRBV6-3 | CASSPGRGPNTGELFF
TRBJ1-5 | NA | TRBV6-5 | CASRPGTSPQPQHF
TRBJ1-1 | NA | TRBV7-2 | CASSLAGGRSTEAFF
TRBJ1-1 | NA | TRBV6-1 | CASSERGDTEAFF